The clone carrying this T cell receptor beta chain was observed a handful of times. The entry originates in a study of T cells in Graves' hyperthyroidism and ophthalmopathy. The source material, RNA transcripts, was used to amplify TCR beta CDR3 regions. The study used the HTBI primer set for a first-round RT-PCR of the TCR CDR3. TCRdb reanalysed the multiplex PCR reads using MiXCR and keeps one entry per CDR3 protein. The sample contains fewer than 900,000 distinct CDR3 sequences, around 17% of which appear only once. Thyroid ultrasound, orbital computed tomography, clinical symptoms, and serum thyroxine and TRAb underpinned diagnoses. From germline, CDR1 is SEHNR and CDR2 FQNEAQ (reference sequence). V lost 5 bases, J lost 1 base, and 14 bases lay in between. This CDR3 has 15 amino acids.

V usage is TRBV7-9 and J usage is TRBJ1-1; D remains unclear. The clonotype comes from a man aged 18 to 35 with Graves' hyperthyroidism. The sample comprised blood. The CDR3 nucleotides are TGTGCCAGCAGCCCTCACAGCCTTCAGAACACTGAAGCTTTCTTT. This translates into CASSPHSLQNTEAFF.